The TCR beta chain under discussion was sequenced for a study of blood T cell repertoires in COVID-19. Produced via immunoSEQ multiplex PCR; TCRdb's table is partial and in-frame only. This table has roughly 200,000 clones, 82% appearing once. This CDR3 is built from 13 residues. CDR1 is SGHTA, CDR2 FQGNSA, per germline. The ends lost 6 bases at V and 8 bases at J; junction bases unmatched: 6. The sequencing input was PBMCs or T cells enriched from blood (not recorded which). This TCR derives from a man aged 35 to 55 who had recovered from COVID-19. The chain uses TRBV7-2 and TRBJ1-4, with 7 nucleotides matching TRBD1. CDR3 coding DNA: TGTGCCAGCAGGAGGGCAGGGGGAGAAAAACTGTTTTTT. It translates to CASRRAGGEKLFF. Drawing the rest from reference TRBV7-2 and TRBJ1-4, the complete variable domain is GAGVSQSPSNKVTEKGKDVELRCDPISGHTALYWYRQSLGQGLEFLIYFQGNSAPDKSGLPSDRFSAERTGGSVSTLTIQRTQQEDSAVYLCASRRAGGEKLFFGSGTQLSVL.